The rows below give T cell receptor beta chains drawn from one sample of a study of CD8 T cells in Susac syndrome. MiXCR was run by TCRdb on the immunoSEQ multiplex PCR reads, yielding one entry per CDR3 protein. The repertoire holds 150,000 to 200,000 distinct CDR3 sequences, roughly 95% seen once, with 0.09% to 0.1% in the top ten. The sample taken for sequencing was CD4+ T cells from PBMCs. Receptor source: a human donor with multiple sclerosis. The CDR3 runs from the conserved cysteine through the conserved F or W. Each record gives: D gene, J gene, V gene, clone size, CDR3 protein, CDR3 DNA. The D gene is left open where the match is weak. A row's size may be missing; if present it is once, few, many or a size class.

-	TRBJ2-7	TRBV27	-	CASSSYPTGGEQYF	TGTGCCAGCAGCTCATACCCGACAGGAGGCGAGCAGTACTTC
-	TRBJ2-5	TRBV27	-	CASTASPYQETQYF	TGTGCCAGCACCGCTAGCCCGTACCAAGAGACCCAGTACTTC
TRBD2	TRBJ2-3	TRBV3-1	-	CASRGRKITTDTQYF	TGTGCCAGCCGCGGGAGGAAGATTACCACAGATACGCAGTATTTT
TRBD2	TRBJ2-7	TRBV4-3	once	CASSQEPSGLYEQYF	TGCGCCAGCAGCCAAGAACCTAGCGGGCTATACGAGCAGTACTTC
-	TRBJ1-1	TRBV27	-	CASSPSLGEAFF	TGTGCCAGCAGCCCAAGTTTGGGTGAAGCTTTCTTT
-	TRBJ2-2	TRBV19	-	CASRIANTGELFF	TGTGCCAGTAGGATAGCGAACACCGGGGAGCTGTTTTTT
TRBD1	TRBJ2-6	TRBV23-1	-	CASISQGAPSGANVLTF	TGCGCCAGCATCTCACAGGGGGCTCCGTCTGGGGCCAACGTCCTGACTTTC
TRBD1	TRBJ1-1	TRBV2	-	CASGIRGPLGREAFF	TGTGCCAGCGGGATCAGGGGGCCTTTGGGGCGTGAAGCTTTCTTT
-	TRBJ1-5	TRBV6-6	-	CASSYSRANNQPQHF	TGTGCCAGCAGTTACTCAAGGGCCAACAATCAGCCCCAGCATTTT
-	TRBJ2-2	TRBV7-9	-	CASSLAGRNTGELFF	TGTGCCAGCAGCTTAGCCGGTAGGAACACCGGGGAGCTGTTTTTT
-	TRBJ1-4	TRBV29-1	-	CSVNGNEKLFF	TGCAGCGTTAACGGTAATGAAAAACTGTTTTTT
-	TRBJ2-3	TRBV4-3	-	CASSQDRGDTQYF	TGCGCCAGCAGCCAAGATCGGGGAGATACGCAGTATTTT
-	TRBJ2-5	TRBV6-5	-	CASSYVGSRRTQYF	TGTGCCAGCAGTTACGTCGGCTCTCGTCGGACCCAGTACTTC
-	TRBJ1-4	TRBV3-1	-	CASSQEWLYNEKLFF	TGTGCCAGCAGCCAAGAATGGTTATATAATGAAAAACTGTTTTTT
TRBD2	TRBJ2-1	TRBV15	-	CATSKPGLAGDQQFF	TGTGCCACCAGCAAACCGGGACTAGCGGGAGACCAGCAGTTCTTC
TRBD1	TRBJ1-4	TRBV20-1	-	CSARDQGAATNEKLFF	TGCAGTGCTAGAGATCAGGGGGCCGCAACTAATGAAAAACTGTTTTTT
-	TRBJ1-1	TRBV12-3/TRBV12-4	-	CASTLERGETEAFF	TGTGCCAGCACCCTTGAGCGGGGTGAAACTGAAGCTTTCTTT
TRBD1	TRBJ2-2	TRBV2	-	CASSERGRTGELFF	TGTGCCAGCAGTGAAAGGGGGCGCACCGGGGAGCTGTTTTTT
-	TRBJ1-5	TRBV10-3	-	CAISDIDQPQHF	TGTGCCATCAGTGACATAGATCAGCCCCAGCATTTT
TRBD2	TRBJ2-1	TRBV12-3/TRBV12-4	once	CASEKASGSHEQFF	TGTGCCAGCGAAAAGGCTAGCGGGAGTCATGAGCAGTTCTTC
TRBD1	TRBJ2-2	TRBV4-1	-	CASRRTGRTGELFF	TGCGCCAGCAGGAGGACAGGGAGAACCGGGGAGCTGTTTTTT
-	TRBJ1-4	TRBV2	-	CASRVQGSATNEKLFF	TGTGCCAGCAGGGTACAGGGCTCGGCAACTAATGAAAAACTGTTTTTT
TRBD1	TRBJ1-1	TRBV12-3/TRBV12-4	-	CASSWDSNTEAFF	TGTGCCAGCAGTTGGGACAGCAACACTGAAGCTTTCTTT
TRBD1	TRBJ1-6	TRBV18	-	CASSPEGQGTPLHF	TGTGCCAGCTCACCGGAGGGACAGGGGACACCCCTCCACTTT
-	TRBJ1-1	TRBV27	-	CASSPPNRNTEAFF	TGTGCCAGCAGTCCTCCCAACAGGAACACTGAAGCTTTCTTT
-	TRBJ1-1	TRBV30	-	CACYQGFTEAFF	TGTGCCTGCTATCAGGGTTTCACTGAAGCTTTCTTT
-	TRBJ2-7	TRBV28	-	CASSVRTPTYEQYF	TGTGCCAGCAGCGTTAGGACCCCCACCTACGAGCAGTACTTC
-	TRBJ2-1	TRBV28	-	CASSLIAGTYNEQFF	TGTGCCAGCAGTTTAATAGCCGGGACCTACAATGAGCAGTTCTTC
TRBD2	TRBJ2-1	TRBV4-3	-	CASSQVVAGGHNEQFF	TGCGCCAGCAGCCAAGTTGTAGCGGGAGGCCACAATGAGCAGTTCTTC
-	TRBJ2-5	TRBV2	-	CASNSGAVAQYF	TGTGCCAGCAATTCGGGAGCCGTGGCCCAGTACTTC
TRBD2	TRBJ2-5	TRBV6-5	-	CASVSGTSGTWYQETQYF	TGTGCCAGCGTTTCTGGGACTAGCGGGACCTGGTACCAAGAGACCCAGTACTTC
-	TRBJ2-7	TRBV10-3	-	CAISEDTYEQYF	TGTGCCATCAGTGAGGACACCTACGAGCAGTACTTC
-	TRBJ1-5	TRBV6-5	-	CASRTGRGNQPQHF	TGTGCCAGCAGAACCGGGCGGGGAAATCAGCCCCAGCATTTT
-	TRBJ2-1	TRBV14	-	CASSQDFLNEQFF	TGTGCCAGCAGCCAAGATTTCCTCAATGAGCAGTTCTTC
-	TRBJ2-3	TRBV6-5	-	CASSRTYRTDTQYF	TGTGCCAGCAGTCGGACTTATCGCACAGATACGCAGTATTTT
TRBD2	TRBJ2-6	TRBV19	once	CASSIEGGAGANVLTF	TGTGCCAGTAGTATAGAGGGAGGGGCAGGGGCCAACGTCCTGACTTTC
TRBD2	TRBJ2-7	TRBV7-9	-	CASSLTRTSGRLNEQYF	TGTGCCAGCAGCTTGACAAGGACTAGCGGGAGACTGAACGAGCAGTACTTC
TRBD1	TRBJ1-3	TRBV7-2	-	CASSYTGTGGNLGNTIYF	TGTGCCAGCAGCTATACCGGGACAGGGGGCAATCTTGGAAACACCATATATTTT
-	TRBJ2-6	TRBV11-1	-	CASSQTVPGANVLTF	TGTGCCAGCAGCCAGACTGTCCCTGGGGCCAACGTCCTGACTTTC
TRBD2	TRBJ2-7	TRBV12-3/TRBV12-4	-	CASSTLGSGKYEQYF	TGTGCCAGCAGTACCCTGGGTAGCGGGAAGTACGAGCAGTACTTC
TRBD2	TRBJ2-7	TRBV12-3/TRBV12-4	once	CASTLAGGSYEQYF	TGTGCCAGCACCCTAGCGGGAGGCTCCTACGAGCAGTACTTC
-	TRBJ2-7	TRBV6-1	-	CASSEDRLYEQYF	TGTGCCAGCAGCGAAGACAGGCTGTACGAGCAGTACTTC
-	TRBJ1-1	TRBV30	-	CAWSVQGGAEAFF	TGTGCCTGGAGTGTACAAGGAGGGGCTGAAGCTTTCTTT
-	TRBJ2-6	TRBV6-2/TRBV6-3	-	CASSPQGAPGANVLTF	TGTGCCAGCTCTCCACAAGGGGCTCCTGGGGCCAACGTCCTGACTTTC
TRBD1	TRBJ1-4	TRBV30	-	CAWSEGASEKLFF	TGTGCCTGGAGTGAGGGGGCGAGTGAAAAACTGTTTTTT
-	TRBJ1-4	TRBV4-1	-	CASSQPGGEKLFF	TGCGCCAGCAGCCAACCCGGAGGTGAAAAACTGTTTTTT
TRBD1	TRBJ2-1	TRBV29-1	once	CSVVIRDREFF	TGCAGCGTCGTAATCCGGGACAGGGAGTTCTTC